This TCR beta chain derives from a study of cytotoxic CD8 clonotypes in ibrutinib-treated CLL. The overall study: Partial response was seen in about 25 patients and complete response in 2; after median around 69 months, about 15 stayed remitted, approximately twelve progressed. Samples showed on average approximately 260,000 productive templates and 94,082 productive rearrangements.

With cryopreserved PBMCs as the source, roughly 2 micrograms of genomic DNA went to TCR beta libraries. On this clone itself: Antigen: not known.

Sequenced by immunoSEQ multiplex PCR; TCRdb stores in-frame clones only, minus some. Among 90,000 to 95,000 clones listed, over 60% were seen once. This CDR3 comprises 16 residues. Germline V gene lookup returns CDR1 MNHNY and CDR2 SVGAGI (reference sequence). Between the trimmed V and J ends, which lost 5 bases and 5 bases, there was a span of 18 bases. Study conclusions and caveats: Samples from sustained-remission and progressing patients were taken at different times.

This clonotype was obtained from a human donor with chronic lymphocytic leukemia. The V gene is TRBV6-6, the J gene TRBJ1-4; D perhaps matches TRBD1 (5 bases). The sequenced sample was PBMCs, obtained after 24 months of ibrutinib treatment. CDR3 DNA: TGTGCCAGCAGTCGAAACCAACAGGAGAAAAATGAAAAACTGTTTTTT. Translation gives CASSRNQQEKNEKLFF.